The T cell receptor beta chain described here comes from a study of patients and donors after allogeneic stem cell transplantation. Germline V gene data show CDR1 as SGHTA and CDR2 as FQGNSA. The CDR3 has 16 residues. The V end lost 5 bases, the J end lost 10 bases, and 21 bases lay between the germline ends. This clonotype was counted only a few times. MiXCR, applied by TCRdb to the RT-PCR reads, yields one record per CDR3 protein. This sample has 410,000 or so distinct CDR3 sequences, with about a sixth found just once. The receptor's source is a human donor who was either an allogeneic HSCT recipient or a stem cell or donor lymphocyte infusion donor (not recorded which). It is not recorded whose cells these are; they may come from a transplant donor. The sequencing input was blood, either unsorted or a sorted T cell fraction (not recorded which). The chain couples TRBV7-2 to TRBJ1-6; possible D gene TRBD1, 5 bases. CDR3 DNA: TGTGCCAGCAGCCGCCCGAAGACAGCCCCAACCTCACCCCTCCACTTT. Encoded protein: CASSRPKTAPTSPLHF.